Listed below are T cell receptor beta chains from one sample, sequenced in a study of blood T cell repertoires in COVID-19. Libraries were prepared by immunoSEQ multiplex PCR; TCRdb keeps only in-frame clonotypes and omits some of them. This sample has around 260,000 clones; approximately 88% occur once, and the top ten carry approximately 0.7%. Material: peripheral blood. These receptors were collected from a human donor in a cohort sampled during active COVID-19. Both conserved end residues are trimmed from each CDR3.

v_gene | CDR3aa
TRBV3-1/TRBV3-2 | ASSLTGEEQF
TRBV6-2/TRBV6-3 | ASSSSGEDQPQH
TRBV7-2 | ASSTRYGLEQF
TRBV19 | ASSFGTSGTEQY
TRBV29-1 | SVEGQVNYGYT
TRBV2 | ASSDEGAPNYGYT
TRBV10-3 | AISVVLNEQF
TRBV5-1 | ASSLRTGPFYEQY
TRBV5-5 | ASSLDRQGLGYGYT
TRBV6-1 | ASSEGTGYQPQH
TRBV7-9 | ASSLGSRGDSPLH
TRBV28 | ASTVGGTGNYNEQF
TRBV3-1/TRBV3-2 | ASSQTGQGRTEAF
TRBV6-5 | ASSYSRPRSSYEQY
TRBV20-1 | SASLATEANYGYT
TRBV7-8 | ASSLVIARHTGELF
TRBV28 | ASSLGSWTDTQY
TRBV6-2/TRBV6-3 | ASSPARQAVLTNEKLF
TRBV11-2 | ASSLGQSAPYGYT
TRBV6-4 | ASSREATNEKLF
TRBV7-2 | ASSSLGLASAGELF